Described below is a single T cell receptor (beta chain) sequence and its context. Its antigen is unknown. These data are taken from a study of T cell clones after liver transplantation. Study information: HCV positivity affected three of eight recipients; the rest lacked autoimmune or viral indications. Whole-study results and caveats: The donor-reactive repertoire was only partly measurable in a couple of subjects, lacking donor cells.

Data came from immunoSEQ multiplex PCR; TCRdb stores just in-frame clones and leaves some out. Here the sample spans 90,000 to 120,000 clones, 80% to 85% being singletons. The V end was cut by 5 bases, the J end by 9 bases, with 19 bases between. CDR3 length: 14 residues. CDR1 is MNHNS, CDR2 SASEGT, per germline. The chain carries TRBV6-1 and TRBJ1-1, with D possibly being TRBD1 (6 bases). The sequence derives from a human donor who received a liver transplant. Sample: CD4+ T cells from blood, taken before liver transplant. This CDR3 reads CASSPNPQQGKAFF. CDR3 coding DNA: TGTGCCAGCAGTCCAAACCCACAACAGGGAAAAGCTTTCTTT.